Listed here are 28 T cell receptor beta chains from one sample, sequenced in a study of graft-versus-host responses after intestinal transplantation. These receptors have no known antigen. This table comes from immunoSEQ multiplex PCR, and its TCRdb copy is limited to in-frame clones, with some not included. The table records 90,000 to 100,000 clones, over 75% of them present only once. The input for sequencing was unstimulated CD8+ T cells sorted from spleen or lymph node cells, taken before intestinal transplant. The origin of the receptors is a human donor who received an intestinal transplant.

The chain uses TRBV9 and TRBJ2-7; D is perhaps TRBD1 (5 bases). CDR3 length: 16 amino acids. V lost 3 bases, J lost 6 bases, and 22 bases lay in between. The germline V gene has CDR1 SGDLS and CDR2 YYNGEE. The CDR3 region is CASSAPPGRAVGEQYF. The CDR3 bases are TGTGCCAGCAGCGCCCCCCCCGGCAGGGCAGTGGGCGAGCAGTACTTC.

This chain joins TRBV27 and TRBJ2-1; D call uncertain. CDR3 length: 11 amino acids. Trimming left V 11 bases short and J 5 bases short, with 10 bases between. Germline loops: CDR1 MNHEY, CDR2 SMNVEV (reference sequence). In DNA form, the CDR3 reads TGTGCCGCAAGGAGTAACAATGAGCAGTTCTTC. The encoded protein is CAARSNNEQFF.

The chain couples TRBV7-9 to TRBJ1-1, with D uncertain. V was clipped by 5 bases and J by 4 bases, with 8 bases between them. CDR3 size: 12 residues. From germline, CDR1 is SEHNR and CDR2 FQNEAQ (reference sequence). The CDR3 reads CASSAGFTEAFF. CDR3 nucleotide sequence: TGTGCCAGCAGCGCAGGTTTCACTGAAGCTTTCTTT.

This clone was detected once. The rearrangement joins TRBV2 to TRBJ1-4; D might be TRBD1 (6 bases). The V end lost 6 bases, the J end lost 4 bases, and 21 bases lay between the germline ends. Germline CDR1 reads SNHLY; CDR2 reads FYNNEI. CDR3 length: 17 amino acids. The CDR3 DNA follows: TGTGCCAGCAGGACCGACAGGTTGGCCCGTGGTAATGAAAAACTGTTTTTT. Amino acid sequence: CASRTDRLARGNEKLFF.

J is TRBJ2-7 and V is TRBV15; no definite D call. V lost 0 bases to trimming and J lost 0 bases, with 3 bases between them. Germline V CDR1 and CDR2: LNHNV, YYDKDF (reference sequence). The CDR3 runs 13 residues. CDR3 sequence (DNA): TGTGCCACCAGCAGAGACGGCTCCTACGAGCAGTACTTC. Translation: CATSRDGSYEQYF.

The CDR3 loop reads CASSPREYQETQYF. In DNA, the CDR3 is TGTGCCAGCAGCCCTAGGGAGTACCAAGAGACCCAGTACTTC. The chain links TRBV7-8 to TRBJ2-5, with D maybe TRBD2 (5 bases). This CDR3 spans 14 amino acids. Trimming shortened V by 5 bases and J by 0 bases, and 10 bases separated the two germline ends. The V gene's germline CDR1 is SGHVS and CDR2 FQNEAQ.

This clone was detected only once. The chain carries TRBV28 and TRBJ2-1; 8 bases align to TRBD1. The junction had 2 bases not matched to a gene; V was cut back by 6 bases and J by 7 bases. Germline CDR1 and CDR2: MDHEN and SYDVKM. This CDR3 contains 12 residues. The CDR3 DNA sequence: TGTGCCAGCAGCTGGACAGGGAATGAGCAGTTCTTC. It codes for CASSWTGNEQFF.

This chain's CDR3 is CASSEIRPLDTQYF. The CDR3 DNA reads TGTGCCAGCAGTGAAATCAGGCCTCTGGATACGCAGTATTTT. The V call is TRBV6-1, the J call TRBJ2-3; D is unclear. V was trimmed by 2 bases and J by 6 bases, leaving 12 bases between them. The CDR3 contains 14 residues. Germline V gene sequence: CDR1 MNHNS, CDR2 SASEGT.

This clone has only one observation. The chain has TRBV5-6 and TRBJ2-3, with D unresolved. CDR1 is SGHDT, CDR2 YYEEEE, per germline. The V end lost 2 bases, the J end lost 5 bases, and 6 bases lay between the germline ends. The CDR3 is 12 amino acids. The CDR3 region has the DNA TGTGCCAGCAGCTTTGTCGTAGATACGCAGTATTTT. Its translation is CASSFVVDTQYF.

The chain uses TRBV11-2 and TRBJ2-7; TRBD2 matches 9 bases. With V trimmed by 5 bases and J by 1 base, 3 bases remained unmatched. This CDR3 spans 14 amino acids. Germline V gene lookup returns CDR1 SGHAT and CDR2 FQNNGV. CDR3: CASSGLAGSYEQYF. The DNA for the CDR3 is TGTGCCAGCAGCGGGCTAGCGGGGTCCTACGAGCAGTACTTC.

This clone was counted between two and nine times. The chain uses TRBV30 and TRBJ1-1; D gene ambiguous. In germline, CDR1 is GTSNPN, CDR2 SVGIG (reference sequence). This CDR3 is 13 amino acids long. Between the trimmed V and J ends, which lost 1 base and 5 bases, there was a span of 11 bases. CDR3: CAWSGSGSTEAFF. CDR3 bases: TGTGCCTGGAGTGGATCGGGGAGTACTGAAGCTTTCTTT.

The genes are TRBV19 and TRBJ2-1; D is undetermined. Trimming shortened V by 8 bases and J by 10 bases, and 12 bases separated the two germline ends. The CDR3 has 11 amino acids. The germline CDR1 and CDR2 sequences are LNHDA and SQIVND (reference sequence). CDR3 amino acids: CASSVFSEQFF. The DNA of the CDR3 is TGTGCCAGTTCCGTTTTTTCGGAGCAGTTCTTC.

The rearrangement uses TRBV5-6 and TRBJ2-2; D uncertain. V shed 0 bases and J shed 3 bases, with 6 bases lying between them. The CDR3 extends over 14 amino acids. Per the germline V gene, CDR1 is SGHDT and CDR2 is YYEEEE. CDR3 sequence (DNA): TGTGCCAGCAGCTTGGGACTTTACACCGGGGAGCTGTTTTTT. It specifies CASSLGLYTGELFF.

The rearrangement links TRBV5-1 to TRBJ2-3; the D gene is possibly TRBD2 (5 bases). Germline CDR1 reads SGHRS; CDR2 reads YFSETQ. The CDR3 sequence is 16 residues long. The V gene lost 6 bases and the J gene lost 2 bases, with 19 bases spanning the gap. The CDR3 reads CASKRGLMGDTDTQYF. DNA for the CDR3: TGCGCCAGCAAGAGAGGACTGATGGGAGACACAGATACGCAGTATTTT.

The chain joins TRBV7-9 to TRBJ2-7; TRBD2 matches 7 bases. Trimming cost V 6 bases and J 2 bases; bases outside gene matches: 4. Per the germline V gene, CDR1 is SEHNR and CDR2 is FQNEAQ (reference sequence). The length of the CDR3 is 13 residues. DNA of the CDR3: TGTGCCAGCAGGGGAGGGGAGACCTACGAGCAGTACTTC. Its protein is CASRGGETYEQYF.

This chain uses TRBV28 with TRBJ2-2, with 14 bases lining up with TRBD2. V shed 3 bases, J shed 6 bases, and the junction held 3 bases outside the gene matches. The CDR3 has 16 residues. Germline loops: CDR1 MDHEN, CDR2 SYDVKM. In nucleotides, the CDR3 is TGTGCCAGCAGTTTTAGGGGACTAGCGGGAGCCGGGGAGCTGTTTTTT. This codes for CASSFRGLAGAGELFF. Complete variable domain (other parts from reference TRBV28 and TRBJ2-2): DVKVTQSSRYLVKRTGEKVFLECVQDMDHENMFWYRQDPGLGLRLIYFSYDVKMKEKGDIPEGYSVSREKKERFSLILESASTNQTSMYLCASSFRGLAGAGELFFGEGSRLTVL.

The rearrangement joins TRBV4-1 to TRBJ2-7; D is ambiguous. The V and J ends lost 0 bases and 4 bases respectively, with 7 bases between them. CDR3 length: 13 residues. The germline gives CDR1 MGHRA, CDR2 YSYEKL. CDR3: CASSQDAGYEQYF. Here the CDR3 DNA reads TGCGCCAGCAGCCAAGACGCCGGTTACGAGCAGTACTTC.

The CDR3 loop reads CASSQDVEGIVGYTF. CDR3 in DNA: TGCGCCAGCAGCCAAGACGTCGAGGGAATAGTGGGCTACACCTTC. The chain joins TRBV4-3 to TRBJ1-2, with unresolved D. Germline V gene sequence: CDR1 LGHNA, CDR2 YSLEER. With 0 bases removed from V and 8 bases from J, the gap between germline ends came to 16 bases. The CDR3 extends over 15 amino acids.

V gene TRBV27 combines with J gene TRBJ2-5; 8 bases agree with TRBD1. The V gene end was trimmed by 2 bases and the J gene end by 5 bases; junction bases not matched to a gene: 1. The CDR3 is 13 residues long. Per germline, CDR1 MNHEY and CDR2 SMNVEV (reference sequence). The CDR3 nucleotides are TGTGCCAGCAGTTTAACAGGGGGGGAGACCCAGTACTTC. Amino acid sequence: CASSLTGGETQYF.

Only a few counts were recorded for this clone. This chain links TRBV7-6 with TRBJ1-1; 9 bases agree with TRBD1. Germline assignment: CDR1 SGHVS and CDR2 FNYEAQ. V lost 1 base to trimming and J lost 7 bases; unmatched junction nucleotides: 10. The CDR3 spans 16 residues. The CDR3, as DNA: TGTGCCAGCAGCTTAGGAGGAGGGACAGGGACCCTTGAAGCTTTCTTT. Its translation is CASSLGGGTGTLEAFF.

V is TRBV10-3 and J is TRBJ2-1; D is perhaps TRBD2 (5 bases). The V end lost 4 bases, the J end lost 0 bases, and 13 bases lay between the germline ends. Germline values: CDR1 ENHRY, CDR2 SYGVKD. The CDR3 runs to 16 residues. CDR3 sequence reads: CAISATSYSSYNEQFF. The CDR3 DNA reads as TGTGCCATCAGTGCTACTAGTTATAGCTCCTACAATGAGCAGTTCTTC.

The chain recombines TRBV7-9 with TRBJ1-2; 9 nucleotides line up with TRBD1. CDR1 is SEHNR and CDR2 is FQNEAQ in the germline V gene (reference sequence). The CDR3 loop spans 15 amino acids. J was trimmed by 4 bases and V by 7 bases; bases with no gene match: 10. In nucleotides, the CDR3 is TGTGCCAGCACCCGGGCGGGACAGGGTATCTATGGCTACACCTTC. Translated: CASTRAGQGIYGYTF.

The gene calls are TRBV28 and TRBJ2-7, with 7 bases fitting TRBD2. The CDR3 loop spans 14 amino acids. Germline V lookup: CDR1 MDHEN, CDR2 SYDVKM. J was trimmed by 4 bases and V by 5 bases; bases with no gene match: 8. CDR3 nucleotides: TGTGCCAGCAGTCAACTAGCGTCCGGGTACGAGCAGTACTTC. Translating gives CASSQLASGYEQYF.

The V call is TRBV19, the J call TRBJ1-5; D is unclear. Per the germline V gene, CDR1 is LNHDA and CDR2 is SQIVND (reference sequence). Trimming shortened V by 4 bases and J by 6 bases, and 13 bases separated the two germline ends. This CDR3 is built from 14 residues. CDR3 in DNA: TGTGCCAGTAGTACAACTCTCCACAGTCAGCCCCAGCATTTT. It is translated as CASSTTLHSQPQHF. The full variable domain, in which reference TRBV19 and TRBJ1-5 provide the parts outside the CDR3, is DGGITQSPKYLFRKEGQNVTLSCEQNLNHDAMYWYRQDPGQGLRLIYYSQIVNDFQKGDIAEGYSVSREKKESFPLTVTSAQKNPTAFYLCASSTTLHSQPQHFGDGTRLSIL.

The V gene is TRBV28, the J gene TRBJ1-2; 8 bases match TRBD1. CDR1 is MDHEN, CDR2 SYDVKM, per germline. CDR3 length: 13 residues. The V gene end was trimmed by 5 bases and the J gene end by 3 bases; junction bases not matched to a gene: 2. The CDR3 DNA reads TGTGCCAGCAGTATGACAGGGGACTATGGCTACACCTTC. This sequence encodes CASSMTGDYGYTF.

The chain links TRBV15 to TRBJ1-4; 7 nucleotides line up with TRBD1. Germline trimming cut 1 base from V and 0 bases from J; bases unmatched to any gene: 5. Germline CDR1 is LNHNV and CDR2 is YYDKDF (reference sequence). The CDR3 covers 17 residues. CDR3 region: CATSRGRTGATNEKLFF. Here the CDR3 DNA reads TGTGCCACCAGCAGAGGAAGGACAGGAGCAACTAATGAAAAACTGTTTTTT.

This chain joins TRBV6-1 and TRBJ2-1; possibly TRBD2 for D (7 bases). Germline V lookup: CDR1 MNHNS, CDR2 SASEGT. Trimming pared 4 bases from V and 0 bases from J, leaving 25 bases between. The CDR3 is 20 residues long. The CDR3 coding sequence is TGTGCCAGCAGTGGTGATCAAGGGGGGGCGAGCTTTATCTCCTACAATGAGCAGTTCTTC. It is translated as CASSGDQGGASFISYNEQFF.

The rearrangement uses TRBV4-1 and TRBJ2-2; 11 bases agree with TRBD1. The CDR3 consists of 16 residues. CDR1 MGHRA and CDR2 YSYEKL come from the germline V gene. V trimming: 1 base; J trimming: 7 bases; junction bases outside the gene matches: 5. The CDR3 nucleotides read TGCGCCAGCAGCCAAGTAAGGACAGGGGGCATCGGGGAGCTGTTTTTT. This translates into CASSQVRTGGIGELFF.